The T cell receptor beta chain under discussion was sequenced for a study of T cell responses to AZD1222 COVID-19 vaccine. The V end was cut by 12 bases, the J end by 4 bases, with 15 bases between. Germline assignment: CDR1 KGHDR and CDR2 SFDVKD. The length of the CDR3 is 13 residues. Second-dose schedules of about 4 or about 12 weeks were combined. Generated by immunoSEQ multiplex PCR, the TCRdb table keeps only in-frame clones and is missing some. Of around 190,000 clones listed, roughly 92% are singletons. The clonotype originates from an adult who received the AZD1222 COVID-19 vaccine. The rearrangement links TRBV24-1 to TRBJ1-5; weak D call: TRBD1 (5 bases). Here the sequenced sample was peripheral blood, taken 28 days after the second AZD1222 dose. This CDR3 is CAWPWAGNQPQHF. As DNA, the CDR3 is TGTGCCTGGCCGTGGGCAGGGAATCAGCCCCAGCATTTT.